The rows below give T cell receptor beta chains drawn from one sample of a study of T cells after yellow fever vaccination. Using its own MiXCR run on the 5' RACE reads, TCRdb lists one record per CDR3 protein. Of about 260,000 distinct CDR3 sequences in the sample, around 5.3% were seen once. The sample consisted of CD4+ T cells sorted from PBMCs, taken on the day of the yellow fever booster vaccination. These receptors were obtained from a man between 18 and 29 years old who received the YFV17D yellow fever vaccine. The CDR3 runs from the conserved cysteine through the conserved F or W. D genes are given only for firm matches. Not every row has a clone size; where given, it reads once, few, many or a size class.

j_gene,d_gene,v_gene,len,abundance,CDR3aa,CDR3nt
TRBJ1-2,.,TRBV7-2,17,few,CASSVGTTSRANYGYTF,TGTGCCAGCAGCGTTGGGACAACTTCACGGGCTAACTATGGCTACACCTTC
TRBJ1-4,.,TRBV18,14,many,CASSPQPENEKLFF,TGTGCCAGCTCACCGCAGCCAGAAAATGAAAAACTGTTTTTT
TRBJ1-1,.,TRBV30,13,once,CALQRAGNTEAFF,TGTGCCTTACAGAGGGCGGGAAACACTGAAGCTTTCTTT
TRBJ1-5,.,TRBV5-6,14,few,CASSGGPNDQPQHF,TGTGCCAGCAGCGGGGGACCGAACGATCAGCCCCAGCATTTT
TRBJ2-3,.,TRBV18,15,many,CASSPPTGGTDTQYF,TGTGCCAGCTCACCACCGACGGGCGGCACAGATACGCAGTATTTT
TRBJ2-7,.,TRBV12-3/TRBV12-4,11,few,CASSSRDEQYF,TGTGCCAGCAGTTCCAGGGACGAGCAGTACTTC
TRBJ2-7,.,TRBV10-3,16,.,CAISVSSPGDAYEQYF,TGTGCCATCAGTGTTTCTTCCCCAGGGGATGCCTACGAGCAGTACTTC
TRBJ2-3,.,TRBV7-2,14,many,CASSLASSTDTQYF,TGTGCCAGCAGTCTAGCGTCTAGCACAGATACGCAGTATTTT
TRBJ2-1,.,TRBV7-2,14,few,CASSFGRHNDEQFF,TGTGCCAGCAGCTTCGGGAGACACAACGATGAGCAGTTCTTC
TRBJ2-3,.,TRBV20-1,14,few,CSARDPGRTDTQYF,TGCAGTGCTAGAGATCCTGGACGCACAGATACGCAGTATTTT
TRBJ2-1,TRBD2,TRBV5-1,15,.,CATRTTSGVQGEQFF,TGCGCCACACGGACGACTAGCGGAGTTCAGGGTGAGCAGTTCTTC
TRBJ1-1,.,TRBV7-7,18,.,CASSLALLRRRGNTEAFF,TGTGCTAGCAGCTTAGCGTTATTAAGGAGGAGGGGGAACACTGAAGCTTTCTTT
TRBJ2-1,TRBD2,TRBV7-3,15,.,CASRSTAGAYNEQFF,TGTGCCAGCAGGTCCACAGCGGGGGCCTACAATGAGCAGTTCTTC
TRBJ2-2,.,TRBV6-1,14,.,CATPGQSNTGELFF,TGTGCCACCCCCGGACAGTCGAACACCGGGGAGCTGTTTTTT
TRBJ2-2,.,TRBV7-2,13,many,CASRNANTGELFF,TGTGCCAGCAGGAACGCGAACACCGGGGAGCTGTTTTTT
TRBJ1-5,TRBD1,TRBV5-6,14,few,CASSPGQGLGPQHF,TGTGCCAGCAGCCCCGGACAGGGGCTTGGGCCCCAGCATTTT
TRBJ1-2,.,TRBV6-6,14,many,CASSYLSGNYGYTF,TGTGCCAGCAGTTACCTATCAGGGAACTATGGCTACACCTTC
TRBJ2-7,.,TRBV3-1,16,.,CASSPWRGYLRYEQYF,TGTGCCAGCAGCCCTTGGAGGGGGTACCTCCGCTACGAGCAGTACTTC
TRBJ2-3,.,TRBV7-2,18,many,CASALRTTGVTFTDTQYF,TGTGCCAGCGCACTTAGAACGACGGGGGTTACGTTCACAGATACGCAGTATTTT
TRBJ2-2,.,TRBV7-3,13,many,CASSLPGTGELFF,TGTGCCAGCAGCTTACCGGGGACCGGGGAGCTGTTTTTT
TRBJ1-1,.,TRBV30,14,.,CAWSVRWGGTEAFF,TGTGCCTGGAGTGTACGGTGGGGGGGAACTGAAGCTTTCTTT
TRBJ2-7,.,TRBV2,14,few,CASRFLRESYEQYF,TGTGCCAGCAGGTTTTTGAGGGAATCCTACGAGCAGTACTTC
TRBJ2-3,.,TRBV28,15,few,CASSLGGVSTDTQYF,TGTGCCAGCAGTTTAGGTGGGGTCAGCACAGATACGCAGTATTTT
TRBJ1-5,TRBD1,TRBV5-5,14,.,CASSRDRGDQPQHF,TGTGCCAGCAGCCGAGACAGGGGAGATCAGCCCCAGCATTTT
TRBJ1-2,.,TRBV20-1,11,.,CSAGEGPNYTF,TGCAGTGCCGGGGAGGGACCTAACTACACCTTC
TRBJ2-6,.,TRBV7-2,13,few,CGARFAGANVLTF,TGTGGGGCGAGATTCGCTGGGGCCAACGTCCTGACTTTC
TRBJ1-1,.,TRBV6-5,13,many,CASSYGENTEAFF,TGTGCCAGCTCCTACGGTGAGAACACTGAAGCTTTCTTT
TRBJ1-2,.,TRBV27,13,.,CASSLYREGGYTF,TGTGCCAGCAGTCTTTACCGGGAGGGTGGCTACACCTTC
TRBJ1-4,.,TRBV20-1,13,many,CSASRQVVEKLFF,TGCAGTGCTAGCCGACAGGTTGTAGAAAAACTGTTTTTT
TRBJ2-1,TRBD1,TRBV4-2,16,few,CASSQDKDRPYNEQFF,TGTGCCAGCAGCCAAGATAAGGACAGGCCTTACAATGAGCAGTTCTTC
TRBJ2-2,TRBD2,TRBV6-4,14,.,CASSDSGGAGELFF,TGTGCCAGCAGTGACTCCGGGGGGGCCGGGGAGCTGTTTTTT
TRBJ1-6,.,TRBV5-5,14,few,CASSPVRVNSPLHF,TGTGCCAGCAGCCCTGTACGGGTCAATTCACCCCTCCACTTT
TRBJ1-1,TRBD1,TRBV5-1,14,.,CASSPRTGGTEAFF,TGCGCCAGCAGCCCACGGACAGGCGGCACTGAAGCTTTCTTT
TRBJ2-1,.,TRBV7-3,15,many,CASSPRGGTLNEQFF,TGTGCCAGCAGCCCCCGCGGCGGGACCTTGAATGAGCAGTTCTTC
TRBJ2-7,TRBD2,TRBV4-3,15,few,CASSQQTGGYYEQYF,TGCGCCAGCAGCCAACAGACCGGGGGGTACTACGAGCAGTACTTC
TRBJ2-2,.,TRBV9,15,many,CASSVGTLNTGELFF,TGTGCCAGCAGTGTCGGGACACTAAACACCGGGGAGCTGTTTTTT
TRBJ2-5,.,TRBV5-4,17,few,CASSFAGIASPQETQYF,TGTGCCAGCAGCTTTGCCGGGATAGCTTCACCTCAAGAGACCCAGTACTTC
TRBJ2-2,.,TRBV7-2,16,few,CASSLTWGGNTGELFF,TGTGCCAGCAGCCTTACCTGGGGCGGAAACACCGGGGAGCTGTTTTTT
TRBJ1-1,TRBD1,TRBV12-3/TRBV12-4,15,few,CASSRLGTGGREAFF,TGTGCCAGCAGTCGGCTGGGCACAGGGGGCCGGGAAGCTTTCTTT
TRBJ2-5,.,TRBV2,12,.,CASSEEVETQYF,TGTGCCAGCAGTGAAGAGGTCGAGACCCAGTACTTC
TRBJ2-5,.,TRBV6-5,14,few,CASSYSGFAETQYF,TGTGCCAGCAGTTACTCGGGTTTCGCGGAGACCCAGTACTTC
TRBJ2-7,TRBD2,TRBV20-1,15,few,CSARGVAGGRYEQYF,TGCAGTGCTAGAGGGGTAGCGGGGGGCCGGTACGAGCAGTACTTC
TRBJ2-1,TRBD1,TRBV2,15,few,CASSGGQGAYNEQFF,TGTGCCAGCAGTGGCGGACAGGGGGCCTACAATGAGCAGTTCTTC
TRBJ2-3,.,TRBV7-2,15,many,CASSLGAPSTDTQYF,TGTGCCAGCAGCTTAGGCGCCCCCAGCACAGATACGCAGTATTTT
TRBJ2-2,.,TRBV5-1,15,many,CASSRGTANTGELFF,TGCGCCAGCAGCCGCGGGACAGCGAACACCGGGGAGCTGTTTTTT
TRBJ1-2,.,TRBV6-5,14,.,CASSRGGGNYGYTF,TGTGCCAGCAGCAGAGGAGGCGGAAACTATGGCTACACCTTC
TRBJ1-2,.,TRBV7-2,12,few,CASSLVSRGYTF,TGTGCCAGCAGCTTAGTCTCTAGGGGCTACACCTTC
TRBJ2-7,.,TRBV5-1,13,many,CASSLDGAYEQYF,TGCGCCAGCAGCTTGGACGGGGCCTACGAGCAGTACTTC
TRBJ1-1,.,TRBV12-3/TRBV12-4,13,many,CASSLLLGTEAFF,TGTGCCAGCAGCCTCCTTTTGGGCACTGAAGCTTTCTTT